This TCR beta chain was retrieved from a study of identical twins. Study-level results: The same donors were not followed; conclusions instead depended on cross-sectional statistical analysis. Alpha sequences out of frame and shared by twins had excess low generation probability.

Details on this clonotype: Its antigen is unknown.

This CDR3 comprises 14 residues. With 0 bases removed from V and 3 bases from J, the gap between germline ends came to 12 bases. Per the germline V gene, CDR1 is SQVTM and CDR2 is ANQGSEA. Carrying unique molecular identifiers, the cDNA also gained a universal primer site through template switching. Each CDR3 protein gets one entry after TCRdb re-called the 5' RACE reads with MiXCR. There are 550,000 to 700,000 distinct CDR3 sequences in the sample; 9.5% to 10% occur only once, and 2.5% to 3% lies in the top ten. In addition, the sample was reused for a study of yellow fever vaccine responses in identical twins. This second study says: After vaccination, twins' T cell response reportedly seemed partly convergent, partly personalized.

The TCR was taken from a woman under 30 in good health. The chain combines TRBV29-1 with TRBJ2-7; tentative D call: TRBD1 (6 bases). The sequenced sample consisted of PBMCs. This CDR3 reads CSVEDHVGGYEQYF. CDR3 sequence (DNA): TGCAGCGTTGAAGATCATGTAGGGGGCTACGAGCAGTACTTC.